This is a list of T cell receptor beta chains from one sample in a study of T-cell memory formation after mild COVID-19. TCRdb used MiXCR to reprocess the 5' RACE reads, holding one entry per CDR3 protein. This table holds tens of thousands of distinct CDR3 sequences, 7.5% to 8% found once. The specimen was PBMCs or a T cell subset sorted from them (not recorded which). The receptors stem from a man aged 18 to 29 who had mild COVID-19 (a few samples of this study predate the infection). Cell type and time point are not known. The CDR3 runs from the conserved cysteine through the conserved F or W. The order of the fields is V gene, clone size, J gene, D gene, CDR3 DNA, CDR3 protein. A D gene is named only where the DNA matches it firmly. Not all rows give a size; the values are once, few, many and, for expanded clones, a class.

TRBV5-6,many,TRBJ2-7,-,TGTGCCAGCAGCTTGGCCCCAGGGGGGTTATACGAGCAGTACTTC,CASSLAPGGLYEQYF
TRBV7-8,many,TRBJ2-3,TRBD2,TGTGCCAGCAGCACTCCCGTGAAGACTAGCGGCCTTGGCGCAGATACGCAGTATTTT,CASSTPVKTSGLGADTQYF
TRBV5-1,-,TRBJ2-5,TRBD2,TGCGCCAGCAGCTGGGGGAACTGGACTAGCAAAGAGACCCAGTACTTC,CASSWGNWTSKETQYF
TRBV4-2,many,TRBJ2-1,-,TGTGCCAGCAGCAAAACCGGGACCTACAATGAGCAGTTCTTC,CASSKTGTYNEQFF
TRBV30,many,TRBJ2-5,-,TGTGCCTGGACGGGCGGGGACCAAGAGACCCAGTACTTC,CAWTGGDQETQYF
TRBV28,many,TRBJ2-1,TRBD2,TGTGCCAGCAGTTCTCTACTTCTAGCGGGCGTTTACAATGAGCAGTTCTTC,CASSSLLLAGVYNEQFF
TRBV28,-,TRBJ1-2,-,TGTGCCAGCAGCGAGATTCAGGGACGGGACTACACCTTC,CASSEIQGRDYTF
TRBV2,many,TRBJ2-1,TRBD2,TGTGCCAGCAGGGGACTAAGTTACAATGAGCAGTTCTTC,CASRGLSYNEQFF
TRBV7-2,few,TRBJ1-6,-,TGTGCCAGCAGCTTAGCGCTAGCTGGACCACCCCTCCACTTT,CASSLALAGPPLHF
TRBV29-1,-,TRBJ2-5,-,TGCAGCGTTGCCCCAGGGGTCGAGACCCAGTACTTC,CSVAPGVETQYF
TRBV7-2,-,TRBJ1-6,TRBD1,TGTGCCAGCAGCTTAGACGGACAGGGATATTCACCCCTCCACTTT,CASSLDGQGYSPLHF
TRBV6-5,-,TRBJ1-2,-,TGTGCCAGCAGTTACTCGGGTTACGCGGCTGTAACCTTC,CASSYSGYAAVTF
TRBV9,many,TRBJ1-1,TRBD1,TGTGCCAGCAGTCCAGAGGGATCGGGAGGACAGGGCCTTGAAGCTTTCTTT,CASSPEGSGGQGLEAFF
TRBV6-2/TRBV6-3,many,TRBJ2-3,TRBD2,TGTGCCAGCAGAACTGGACTAGCGGGGGGCGACGCAGATACGCAGTATTTT,CASRTGLAGGDADTQYF
TRBV5-4,many,TRBJ2-5,-,TGTGCCACCATGAGAGAGTACCAAGAGACCCAGTACTTC,CATMREYQETQYF
TRBV12-3/TRBV12-4,-,TRBJ2-3,TRBD2,TGTGCCAGCAGTAATAGCGGGAGGGAGGATACGCAGTATTTT,CASSNSGREDTQYF
TRBV18,few,TRBJ1-4,-,TGTGCCAGCTCACCGGTTGGGACCACCCTGGGGGAAAAACTGTTTTTT,CASSPVGTTLGEKLFF
TRBV6-5,many,TRBJ2-7,TRBD1,TGTGCCAGCAGTTACTCCACAGGGGAAAGTCCCTACGAGCAGTACTTC,CASSYSTGESPYEQYF
TRBV4-1,many,TRBJ2-1,-,TGCGCCAGCAGCCCTACTGGACCCAGGGGAGATGAGCAGTTCTTC,CASSPTGPRGDEQFF
TRBV18,many,TRBJ2-3,-,TGTGCCAGCTCACCGCAAGATACGCAGTATTTT,CASSPQDTQYF
TRBV19,few,TRBJ2-2,TRBD1,TGTGCCAGTAGTGGACGGACAGGCTTCGGCACCGGGGAGCTGTTTTTT,CASSGRTGFGTGELFF
TRBV18,few,TRBJ1-2,-,TGTGCCAGCTCACCGGACAGATCGGGGTACTTGGGCTACACCTTC,CASSPDRSGYLGYTF
TRBV29-1,few,TRBJ1-2,TRBD1,TGCAGCGTTACAGGGGGAAACTATGGCTACACCTTC,CSVTGGNYGYTF
TRBV4-2,many,TRBJ2-3,TRBD2,TGTGCCAGCAGCCGGACTAGCGGGGGGGCCACAGATACGCAGTATTTT,CASSRTSGGATDTQYF
TRBV5-1,many,TRBJ1-4,TRBD1,TGCGCCAGCAGCTTCACAGGGGGCATTGGTGAAAAACTGTTTTTT,CASSFTGGIGEKLFF
TRBV24-1,few,TRBJ2-1,-,TGTGCCACCAGTGACCAGGGGAAGGGTTACAATGAGCAGTTCTTC,CATSDQGKGYNEQFF
TRBV6-5,few,TRBJ2-6,-,TGTGCCAGCAGTTACATCAGCCCATTCAGCTCTGGGGCCAACGTCCTGACTTTC,CASSYISPFSSGANVLTF
TRBV6-2/TRBV6-3,many,TRBJ2-3,TRBD2,TGTGCCAGCAGTTCCAGCGGGGGCCCGCAGTATTTT,CASSSSGGPQYF
TRBV12-3/TRBV12-4,few,TRBJ2-7,-,TGTGCCAGCAGTTTAAGACTGGTGCTGAACGAGCAGTACTTC,CASSLRLVLNEQYF
TRBV27,many,TRBJ2-7,-,TGTGCCAGCAGTTTACAGGGTAGTGGCGAGCAGTACTTC,CASSLQGSGEQYF
TRBV7-2,many,TRBJ1-2,-,TGTGCCAGCAGCTTAGCGGCGGTGGGCTATGGCTACACCTTC,CASSLAAVGYGYTF
TRBV7-9,many,TRBJ1-5,-,TGTGCCAGCAGCTTAGGCGGAGGGTTTAGCAATCAGCCCCAGCATTTT,CASSLGGGFSNQPQHF
TRBV5-1,once,TRBJ1-2,-,TGCGCCAGCAGCTTGGATCTACGTTCTAACTATGGCTACACCTTC,CASSLDLRSNYGYTF
TRBV25-1,many,TRBJ2-1,TRBD2,TGTGCCAGCAGTGAATTAGCGGGTAGCGGGGAACACAATGAGCAGTTCTTC,CASSELAGSGEHNEQFF
TRBV5-1,many,TRBJ1-1,-,TGCGCCAGCGGAAAAACAGGACAGAACACTGAAGCTTTCTTT,CASGKTGQNTEAFF
TRBV12-3/TRBV12-4,few,TRBJ2-5,-,TGTGCCAGCAGTTTCGCAGCGTCGGGGACCCAGTACTTC,CASSFAASGTQYF
TRBV9,-,TRBJ2-4,-,TGTGCCAGCAGCGTAGAAGGGTCGGGGACAACGTACTTC,CASSVEGSGTTYF
TRBV6-1,many,TRBJ2-3,-,TGTGCCAGCAGTTTAGGGGGGGCTAGCACAGATACGCAGTATTTT,CASSLGGASTDTQYF
TRBV11-3,few,TRBJ2-6,-,TGTGCCAGCAGCTTAACATCTGCTCGCTTCTCTGGGGCCAACGTCCTGACTTTC,CASSLTSARFSGANVLTF
TRBV28,many,TRBJ2-3,TRBD1,TGTGCCAGCAGTTTAGGGACAGGCGCCACAGATACGCAGTATTTT,CASSLGTGATDTQYF
TRBV20-1,many,TRBJ2-3,-,TGCAGTGCTGAGGACGGGGGCACAGATACGCAGTATTTT,CSAEDGGTDTQYF